This T cell receptor beta chain was observed in a study of technical replicates of blood from a few donors (dated by TCRdb to 2016 to 2017). This clone was detected once. What antigen it recognizes has not been identified. Per-nucleotide qualities are absent, and no much larger clonotype sits a single base away. The library relied on the immunoSEQ multiplex PCR assay. The clones in this table, taken by TCRdb from immuneACCESS, are in-frame only. Not every clone is retained; where verified, under half of the shortfall comes from an unresolved V gene, and the cause of the rest is unknown. Across this sample there are roughly 64,000 clones, with around 88% seen only once. Less than 6% of the sample comes from the top ten. V and J are truncated by 5 bases and 2 bases respectively, leaving an intervening sequence of 12 bases. Reading the germline V gene (reference sequence) gives CDR1 SGHAT and CDR2 FQDESV. From the cysteine up to the phenylalanine, the CDR3 has a length of 14 residues. Of the read, only the CDR3 DNA is kept; its 42 bases are in frame from base 1.

The sample consisted of PBMCs. The V gene is TRBV11-1 and the J gene is TRBJ2-5; the D gene is not confidently resolved. The TCR sequence derives from a human donor in good health. Some clones in this sample may be carry-over from other donors' samples. In nucleotides, the sequence is TGTGCCAGCAGCCACAGACGTATACAAGAGACCCAGTACTTC. Translated, it gives CASSHRRIQETQYF.